The 29 T cell receptor beta chains in this list originate from one sample, sequenced in a study of technical replicates of blood from a few donors. Assay: immunoSEQ multiplex PCR; the TCRdb copy retains only in-frame clones and omits some. The repertoire includes 50,000 to 80,000 clones, around nine tenths of them detected once, and under 6% sits in the top ten. The sequenced sample consisted of PBMCs. These receptor sequences come from a human donor in good health. Some clones in this sample may be carry-over from other donors' samples.

In its sample, this clone was seen once. The rearrangement links TRBV18 to TRBJ2-3, with 9 positions matching TRBD2. Germline V gives CDR1 KGHSH, CDR2 LQKENI. The CDR3 has 16 amino acids. V shed 5 bases and J 0 bases; nucleotides not matched to a gene: 6. The CDR3 DNA sequence: TGTGCCAGCTCAGCCTCTAGCGGGGTTAGCACAGATACGCAGTATTTT. Protein sequence: CASSASSGVSTDTQYF.

The chain links TRBV5-1 to TRBJ2-2; 11 bases match TRBD2. The V segment lost 5 bases and the J segment 4 bases; nucleotides outside the gene matches: 10. The V gene's germline CDR1 is SGHRS and CDR2 YFSETQ. The CDR3 extends over 17 amino acids. The CDR3 DNA is TGCGCCAGCAGGCTGGTGTCTAGCGGGGGGTTCACCGGGGAGCTGTTTTTT. Its translation is CASRLVSSGGFTGELFF.

The chain carries TRBV7-6 and TRBJ2-3; 13 bases align to TRBD2. J lost 6 bases, V lost 2 bases, and 8 bases had no gene match. The CDR3 consists of 17 residues. The germline V gene has CDR1 SGHVS and CDR2 FNYEAQ. The CDR3 sequence is CASSLFGTSGAQDTQYF. The DNA of the CDR3 is TGTGCCAGCAGCTTATTCGGGACTAGCGGGGCGCAGGATACGCAGTATTTT.

The rearrangement links TRBV28 to TRBJ2-2; tentative D call: TRBD2 (7 bases). V was shortened by 4 bases and J by 0 bases, with 9 bases between the two germline ends. The CDR3 length is 15 residues. Germline loops: CDR1 MDHEN, CDR2 SYDVKM. CDR3 sequence: CASSSGGANTGELFF. The CDR3 nucleotides read TGTGCCAGCAGTTCGGGGGGCGCGAACACCGGGGAGCTGTTTTTT.

This chain uses TRBV7-9 with TRBJ1-2; 11 bases agree with TRBD1. The CDR3 spans 16 residues. V gave up 5 bases and J gave up 4 bases; unmatched junction bases: 9. Germline V CDR1 and CDR2: SEHNR, FQNEAQ (reference sequence). The DNA of the CDR3 is TGTGCCAGCAGCCCCTCTGGAGGGACAGGGGGCTATGGCTACACCTTC. Residues: CASSPSGGTGGYGYTF.

V gene TRBV10-3 combines with J gene TRBJ1-3, with TRBD1 as a possible D gene (6 bases). Germline V gene sequence: CDR1 ENHRY, CDR2 SYGVKD. The CDR3 has 16 residues. Between the trimmed V and J ends, which lost 7 bases and 0 bases, there was a span of 16 bases. CDR3 in amino acids: CAITPGAPSSGNTIYF. CDR3 nucleotides: TGTGCCATCACCCCAGGGGCGCCGAGCTCTGGAAACACCATATATTTT.

The J gene is TRBJ2-2, the V gene TRBV4-3; 7 nucleotides agree with TRBD1. With 4 bases clipped from V and 6 bases from J, the junction kept 8 bases outside the gene matches. The CDR3 is 15 amino acids. Germline CDR1 reads LGHNA; CDR2 reads YSLEER. CDR3: CASSLLEGAAGELFF. The DNA for the CDR3 is TGCGCCAGCAGCCTCCTAGAGGGGGCGGCCGGGGAGCTGTTTTTT.

The rearrangement uses TRBV11-1 and TRBJ2-3, with 8 nucleotides matching TRBD2. Germline trimming cut 5 bases from V and 1 base from J; bases unmatched to any gene: 5. There are 15 residues in the CDR3. Germline V lookup: CDR1 SGHAT, CDR2 FQDESV (reference sequence). This CDR3 reads CASSRGGGGTDTQYF. The CDR3 region has the DNA TGTGCCAGCAGCCGGGGGGGCGGGGGCACAGATACGCAGTATTTT.

The CDR3 nucleotides read TGTGCCAGCAGTTTACTTGCGGGGGCTTTGGCCCAGTACTTC. The encoded protein is CASSLLAGALAQYF. The chain links TRBV27 to TRBJ2-5, with D possibly TRBD2 on 7 matching bases. V was clipped by 2 bases and J by 9 bases, with 16 bases between them. In germline, CDR1 is MNHEY, CDR2 SMNVEV (reference sequence). The CDR3 is 14 residues long.

The J gene is TRBJ2-5, the V gene TRBV27, with TRBD2 matching 13 bases. Germline CDR1 and CDR2: MNHEY and SMNVEV (reference sequence). Unmatched junction bases numbered 12, after V lost 3 bases and J lost 5 bases. The CDR3 is made up of 18 amino acids. The chain's CDR3 is CASSLGGLAGALGETQYF. In nucleotides, the CDR3 is TGTGCCAGCAGTTTGGGCGGACTAGCGGGGGCCTTAGGGGAGACCCAGTACTTC.

J is TRBJ1-4 and V is TRBV15; D possibly corresponds to TRBD1 (5 bases). Trimming cost V 1 base and J 0 bases, with 12 bases left between them. Germline lookup yields CDR1 LNHNV and CDR2 YYDKDF (reference sequence). CDR3 length: 17 amino acids. CDR3 nucleotides: TGTGCCACCAGCAGAGGGTGGGGGAGGTCAACTAATGAAAAACTGTTTTTT. This codes for CATSRGWGRSTNEKLFF.

The V and J genes are TRBV27 and TRBJ2-5; no reliable D call. The germline CDR1 and CDR2 sequences are MNHEY and SMNVEV (reference sequence). The V end lost 7 bases, the J end lost 2 bases, and 11 bases lay between the germline ends. There are 13 residues in the CDR3. The CDR3 sequence is CASKPHSQETQYF. CDR3 bases: TGTGCCAGCAAACCCCACAGTCAAGAGACCCAGTACTTC.

The rearrangement links TRBV4-2 to TRBJ2-3; 11 bases agree with TRBD2. From germline, CDR1 is LGHNA and CDR2 YNFKEQ. The trim removed 3 bases at V and 2 bases at J, leaving 4 bases unmatched. CDR3 size: 16 residues. This CDR3 reads CASSQELAGATDTQYF. Here the CDR3 DNA reads TGTGCCAGCAGCCAGGAACTAGCGGGAGCCACAGATACGCAGTATTTT.

V gene TRBV5-8 combines with J gene TRBJ2-5, with 10 bases that match TRBD2. CDR1 and CDR2 (germline): SGHTS, YDEGEE. This CDR3 spans 14 amino acids. V lost 8 bases to trimming and J lost 3 bases; unmatched junction nucleotides: 7. The CDR3 DNA reads TGTGCCAGTAAGGAACTAGCGGGAAAAGAGACCCAGTACTTC. This codes for CASKELAGKETQYF.

The rearrangement links TRBV7-3 to TRBJ2-1; perhaps TRBD2 as D (6 bases). The CDR3 loop spans 12 amino acids. V gave up 2 bases and J gave up 10 bases, with 9 bases separating them. The germline gives CDR1 SGHTA, CDR2 FQGTGA. In DNA, the CDR3 is TGTGCCAGCAGCTTAGACGGGGGAGAGCAGTTCTTC. Translating gives CASSLDGGEQFF.

The chain couples TRBV5-4 to TRBJ2-7; 12 nucleotides agree with TRBD2. Looked up from germline, CDR1 is SGHNT and CDR2 is YYREEE (reference sequence). The trim removed 2 bases at V and 2 bases at J, leaving 2 bases unmatched. The CDR3 covers 15 residues. As DNA, the CDR3 is TGTGCCAGCAGCTTAAGGACTAGCGGGGCCTACGAGCAGTACTTC. Its translation is CASSLRTSGAYEQYF.

This chain links TRBV5-3 with TRBJ2-5, with 11 bases lining up with TRBD2. TRBV5-3 is classed as an ORF, of uncertain function. J lost 5 bases, V lost 4 bases, and 1 base had no gene match. There are 13 residues in the CDR3. The CDR3, as DNA: TGTGCCAGAAGCCGGACTAGCGGGGAGACCCAGTACTTC. Its protein product is CARSRTSGETQYF.

The gene calls are TRBV2 and TRBJ2-6, with TRBD2 as a possible D gene (5 bases). The CDR3 loop spans 16 amino acids. Germline V gene lookup returns CDR1 SNHLY and CDR2 FYNNEI. The V gene lost 9 bases and the J gene lost 0 bases, with 15 bases spanning the gap. The CDR3 nucleotides read TGTGCCAGTAGGGAGACGGCTGGCTCTGGGGCCAACGTCCTGACTTTC. It yields the protein CASRETAGSGANVLTF.

The chain couples TRBV4-3 to TRBJ1-1; a possible D gene is TRBD1 (5 bases). The germline V gene encodes CDR1 LGHNA and CDR2 YSLEER. Trimming removed 4 bases at V and 5 bases at J, with 17 bases between. The CDR3 extends over 15 amino acids. For the CDR3, the DNA is TGCGCCAGCAGCCTTCGACAGAATTATCATACTGAAGCTTTCTTT. It translates to CASSLRQNYHTEAFF.

This CDR3 reads CASSSPGTSGAVGEQFF. The CDR3 region has the DNA TGTGCCAGCAGTTCCCCCGGGACTAGCGGGGCAGTCGGTGAGCAGTTCTTC. The genes are TRBV7-9 and TRBJ2-1; 13 bases agree with TRBD2. The J segment lost 9 bases and the V segment lost 6 bases, leaving 14 bases of the junction unmatched. The CDR3 covers 17 residues. CDR1 SEHNR and CDR2 FQNEAQ come from the germline V gene (reference sequence).

The rearrangement joins TRBV6-4 to TRBJ2-3; the match to TRBD2 covers 14 bases. V was clipped by 4 bases and J by 4 bases; unmatched bases: 1. This CDR3 comprises 15 residues. Germline V gene lookup returns CDR1 MRHNA and CDR2 SNTAGT. CDR3 nucleotides: TGTGCCAGCAGTGGACTAGCGGGAGGGTCAGATACGCAGTATTTT. It codes for CASSGLAGGSDTQYF.

The J gene is TRBJ2-2, the V gene TRBV30; D possibly corresponds to TRBD2 (6 bases). The germline gives CDR1 GTSNPN, CDR2 SVGIG (reference sequence). V dropped 3 bases and J dropped 1 base, with 15 bases sitting between them. CDR3 length equals 16 residues. The CDR3 spells CAWRVGRRGNTGELFF. As DNA, the CDR3 is TGTGCCTGGAGGGTGGGAAGGCGGGGGAACACCGGGGAGCTGTTTTTT.

The chain is built from TRBV2 and TRBJ1-1, with 10 bases fitting TRBD1. Germline CDR1 is SNHLY and CDR2 is FYNNEI. Germline trimming cut 7 bases from V and 3 bases from J; bases unmatched to any gene: 8. This CDR3 has 15 residues. In DNA form, the CDR3 reads TGTGCCAGCAAGTCCCGGGACAGGGGAGACACTGAAGCTTTCTTT. As protein: CASKSRDRGDTEAFF.

The V call is TRBV27, the J call TRBJ2-7, with D possibly TRBD1 on 6 matching bases. CDR1 MNHEY and CDR2 SMNVEV come from the germline V gene (reference sequence). The CDR3 sequence is 14 residues long. Deletions cut 10 bases from V and 0 bases from J, with 16 bases between. The CDR3 bases are TGTGCCACCCGATCAGGGGCCGTCTCCTACGAGCAGTACTTC. This sequence encodes CATRSGAVSYEQYF.

V gene TRBV6-1 combines with J gene TRBJ1-4; 9 nucleotides agree with TRBD1. Germline values: CDR1 MNHNS, CDR2 SASEGT. The V gene end was trimmed by 2 bases and the J gene end by 4 bases; junction bases not matched to a gene: 5. CDR3 size: 16 residues. CDR3 nucleotides: TGTGCCAGCAGTGAAAGGCGGACAGGGGATAATGAAAAACTGTTTTTT. It specifies CASSERRTGDNEKLFF.

The rearrangement joins TRBV19 to TRBJ1-2; 7 nucleotides match TRBD1. Germline V lookup: CDR1 LNHDA, CDR2 SQIVND (reference sequence). The CDR3 spans 16 residues. The V and J ends lost 7 bases and 3 bases, in that order; junction bases with no gene match: 14. CDR3 DNA: TGTGCCAGTACCGCACGACCTAACGACAGGGACTATGGCTACACCTTC. As protein: CASTARPNDRDYGYTF.

The rearrangement uses TRBV4-3 and TRBJ2-1; 8 bases agree with TRBD2. V lost 1 base, J lost 3 bases, and 5 bases stayed unmatched. Germline V gene sequence: CDR1 LGHNA, CDR2 YSLEER. The CDR3 runs to 16 residues. CDR3 amino acids: CASSQGPAGDYNEQFF. For the CDR3, the DNA is TGCGCCAGCAGCCAAGGCCCAGCGGGGGACTACAATGAGCAGTTCTTC.

The gene calls are TRBV7-3 and TRBJ2-5; TRBD2 matches at 13 bases. Germline-derived CDR1 and CDR2 are SGHTA and FQGTGA. V dropped 3 bases and J dropped 5; count of bases not matched to a gene: 6. This CDR3 is built from 16 residues. The CDR3 nucleotides read TGTGCCAGCAGCTTGGGACTAGCGGGGTCTGGGGAGACCCAGTACTTC. It specifies CASSLGLAGSGETQYF.

This clone was counted a single time. J is TRBJ1-2 and V is TRBV4-3; TRBD1 matches at 9 bases. Trimming cost V 5 bases and J 5 bases; bases outside gene matches: 12. Germline V gives CDR1 LGHNA, CDR2 YSLEER. The CDR3 covers 16 residues. The CDR3 nucleotides are TGCGCCAGCAGCACTAACTCACAGGGGGCGCATTATGGCTACACCTTC. Protein product: CASSTNSQGAHYGYTF.